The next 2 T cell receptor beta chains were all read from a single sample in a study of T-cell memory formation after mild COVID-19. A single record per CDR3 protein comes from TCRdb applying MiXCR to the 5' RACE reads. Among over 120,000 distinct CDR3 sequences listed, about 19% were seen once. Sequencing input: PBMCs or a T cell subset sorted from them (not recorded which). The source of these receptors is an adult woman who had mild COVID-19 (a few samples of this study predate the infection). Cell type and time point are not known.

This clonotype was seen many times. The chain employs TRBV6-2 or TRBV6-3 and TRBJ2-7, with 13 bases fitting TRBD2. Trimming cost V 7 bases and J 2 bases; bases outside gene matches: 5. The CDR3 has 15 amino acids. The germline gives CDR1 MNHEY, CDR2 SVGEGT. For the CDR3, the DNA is TGTGCCAGCACCTCCACTAGCGGGAGGGCCTACGAGCAGTACTTC. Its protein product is CASTSTSGRAYEQYF.

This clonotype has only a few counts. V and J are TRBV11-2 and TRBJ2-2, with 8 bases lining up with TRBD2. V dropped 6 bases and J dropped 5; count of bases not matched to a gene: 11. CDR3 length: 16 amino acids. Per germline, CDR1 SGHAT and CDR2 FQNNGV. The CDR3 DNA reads TGTGCCAGCAGTTCACCTGCGGGGGGCCGTACCGGGGAGCTGTTTTTT. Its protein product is CASSSPAGGRTGELFF.